This TCR beta chain was retrieved from a study of cytomegalovirus exposure and HLA in healthy donors. This CDR3 is 14 amino acids long. V gave up 1 base and J gave up 4 bases; unmatched junction bases: 0. CDR1 and CDR2 (germline): SEHNR, FQNEAQ (reference sequence). As regards this clone: Its target is unknown.

Findings of the study overall: Three of the chains that were CMV-associated were confirmed in vitro to be specific for CMV antigens. According to reports, the classifier identified cytomegalovirus status with high specificity and sensitivity. Within the 90 to 150 validation repertoires, first-cohort TCR clusters tended to co-occur, according to a later analysis.

Some clones are missing from TCRdb's copy, which holds only in-frame ones; the method was immunoSEQ multiplex PCR. The sample records about 57,000 clones, more than 85% being singletons. Donors came from a validation cohort of approximately 110 subjects, distinct from the first 666-subject cohort. V and J are TRBV7-9 and TRBJ2-2; 7 bases match TRBD1. The TCR comes from a woman aged 18-29 years in good health and CMV-seronegative. Sequenced material: PBMCs. CDR3 residues: CASSLGQGTGELFF. CDR3 DNA sequence: TGTGCCAGCAGCTTAGGACAGGGCACCGGGGAGCTGTTTTTT.